This T cell receptor beta chain was sequenced during a study of Graves' ophthalmopathy and Graves' hyperthyroidism. Findings and limits, study-wide: A model of 13 signatures distinguished ophthalmopathy from stable hyperthyroidism at around 90% sensitivity and approximately 81% specificity.

As to this clonotype: Its antigen is as yet unknown.

Beta-chain TCR CDR3 regions were amplified from RNA transcripts. After a first-round RT-PCR with HTBI primers, a second-round multiplex PCR was run. TCRdb independently ran MiXCR on the multiplex PCR reads; one entry per CDR3 protein. The sample lists about 660,000 distinct CDR3 sequences; roughly 39% were seen once. A volume of 8 to 10 ml of fresh peripheral blood supplied the PBMCs. CDR3 length: 15 amino acids. V lost 7 bases, J lost 8 bases, and 21 bases lay in between. CDR1 SGHRS and CDR2 YFSETQ come from the germline V gene. Material: peripheral blood. This TCR was sampled from an adult man with Graves' ophthalmopathy. J is TRBJ2-2 and V is TRBV5-1; possible D gene TRBD2, 5 bases. The CDR3 region has the DNA TGCGCCAGCGTACCCGGGGAACAGCTGGTAGGGGAGCTGTTTTTT. As protein: CASVPGEQLVGELFF. Complete variable domain (other parts from reference TRBV5-1 and TRBJ2-2): KAGVTQTPRYLIKTRGQQVTLSCSPISGHRSVSWYQQTPGQGLQFLFEYFSETQRNKGNFPGRFSGRQFSNSRSEMNVSTLELGDSALYLCASVPGEQLVGELFFGEGSRLTVL.